The clone carrying this TCR beta chain has a handful of counts. This entry belongs to a study of blood T cells in healthy people across ages. Across the whole study: About one barcoded beta molecule per two T cells was the capture yield of template switching.

A second PCR of about 6 to 12 cycles used a sample-barcoded 5' primer and a J-beta primer mix. TCRdb called the 5' RACE reads again in MiXCR, with one record for every CDR3 protein. The repertoire holds over a million distinct CDR3 sequences, 42% seen once, with approximately 7.9% in the top ten. Trimming took off 3 bases at V and 4 bases at J, with 10 bases between the two ends. This CDR3 has 14 residues. Sequenced material: blood. The origin of this receptor is a woman under 30 in good health. The rearrangement uses TRBV12-3 or TRBV12-4 and TRBJ2-1; a weak D match, TRBD1 (6 bases). The CDR3 DNA reads TGTGCCAGCAGTTTTTCTGGACAGTACAATGAGCAGTTCTTC. Protein: CASSFSGQYNEQFF.